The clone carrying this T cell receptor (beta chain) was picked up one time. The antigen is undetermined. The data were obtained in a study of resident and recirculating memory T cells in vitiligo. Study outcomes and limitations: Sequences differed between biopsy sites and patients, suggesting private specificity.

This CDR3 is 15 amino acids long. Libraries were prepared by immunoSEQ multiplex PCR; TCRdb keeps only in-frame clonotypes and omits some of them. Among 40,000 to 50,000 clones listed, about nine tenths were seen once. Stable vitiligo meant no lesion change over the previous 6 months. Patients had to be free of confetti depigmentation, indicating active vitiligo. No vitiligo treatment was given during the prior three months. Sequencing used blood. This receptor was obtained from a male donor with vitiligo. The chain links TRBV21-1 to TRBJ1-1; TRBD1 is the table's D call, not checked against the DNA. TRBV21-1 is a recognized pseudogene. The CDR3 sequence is CASTLTGIWSTEAFF. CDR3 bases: TGTGCCAGCACCCTGACAGGCATCTGGAGCACTGAAGCTTTCTTT.